This T cell receptor beta chain was recorded in a study of cytomegalovirus exposure and HLA in healthy donors (dated by TCRdb to 2016 to 2017). With regard to the full study: An earlier analysis of under 600 of the donors reported more than 250 Gb of sequence data and 117 million unique TCR beta sequences from around 200 million T cells. Roughly 300 gigabases of sequencing data and 80 million or so unique TCR sequences were included in an early release covering roughly 600 HLA-typed donors. Of the roughly 420 genotyped donors, approximately 80% were placed in the genetic ancestry cluster associated with self-reported Caucasian donors. The study aimed to test whether cataloging public T cell receptors could reveal signatures of past pathogen exposure. The study profiled the T cell repertoires of hundreds of subjects by immunosequencing and related them to cytomegalovirus serostatus. Along with the roughly 670-subject first cohort, a separate validation cohort of about 110 different subjects was used. High-throughput TCR immunosequencing, statistical association of individual TCRs with disease status, and machine learning were combined to predict cytomegalovirus infection status. A later analysis re-examined previously published TCR beta repertoires from 600 to 700 donors and added high-resolution HLA genotyping to investigate patterns of TCR occurrence. The later analysis used no new phenotypic data to find candidate immune exposures, relying instead on TCR beta sequences and their occurrence across donors. An earlier analysis of around 640 of the donors used high-throughput TCR beta sequencing to judge whether each TCR beta V gene segment behaved as functional or pseudogenic. Donor age, sex, ethnicity and CMV serostatus were compiled together with the repertoire data. A later genetic analysis took genome-wide SNP genotypes for about 60% of the roughly 670 donors and used that subset as a discovery cohort. All discovery cohort repertoires had been generated using a single sequencing platform. Both class I and class II loci were covered by HLA typing, at four-digit resolution. The number of donors typed differed by locus, with roughly 629-640 for A, B, C, DRB1 and DQB1, 522 for DQA1, 606 for DPA1, and approximately 470 for DPB1. About five DR-DQ haplotypes were handled as single units for association and clustering, since linkage in the cohort was strong. On average, roughly 250,000 unique TCR beta nucleotide sequences were sequenced per donor among some 420 genotyped donors of the cohort, with 15% to 20% of those sequences being non-productive.

To note about this clone: Its antigen target is currently unknown. No base qualities exist here, and no much larger clone lies one base off it.

The cohort was made up of 666 healthy bone marrow donors. Cohort members were all nominally healthy when sampled, although unrecorded immune exposures were likely present. The donor was CMV seronegative and was included in the group of around 320 seronegative cohort members. Each donor provided a peripheral blood sample, and peripheral blood mononuclear cells were used for TCR beta sequencing. Genomic DNA extraction from the blood cell samples was performed with the Qiagen DNeasy Blood Extraction Kit. What the work shows at the level of the full study, not this receptor alone: Presence/absence analyses assumed roughly uniform sequencing depth across donors, an assumption that may not hold. In a later analysis, HLA-associated TCR beta chains were found to be more clonally expanded and to have lower generation probabilities than equally common non-associated chains. Only TCR beta chains were sequenced in this cohort, and the absence of alpha or paired-chain data limited detectable features. When HLA alleles, especially DR and DQ, strongly co-occurred, TCR associations were difficult to assign to individual alleles. Several of the top co-occurrence clusters appeared to be linked to parvovirus B19, influenza, CMV and Epstein-Barr virus, according to a later analysis. A further reported finding was that TCR beta sequences accurately predicted the HLA-A and HLA-B alleles for most subjects in the first cohort. HLA typing was unavailable for some donors at each locus, so association tests used only the typed subset. In a later analysis, TCR association rates were found to vary across HLA loci, with the most associated TCRs seen for DRB1 alleles and the fewest for HLA-C alleles. In a later genetic analysis, a missense DCLRE1C variant was associated with V-gene and J-gene trimming of TCR beta chains, and the association was replicated in an independent cohort. At a false discovery rate of 0.05, a later analysis linked 16,951 TCR beta sequences to specific HLA alleles. The sequencing pipeline was judged likely to have produced a cluster of highly shared sequence variants as a technical artifact. The classifier was reported to diagnose cytomegalovirus status with high specificity and sensitivity in both the original cohort and the validation cohort. Linkage disequilibrium might explain the correlated functional status among segregating V segments, but an unknown experimental factor could not be ruled out. Three of the identified cytomegalovirus-associated TCR beta chains were confirmed in vitro to be specific for cytomegalovirus antigens. A later analysis found that most CMV-associated TCR beta chains appeared HLA-restricted, with HLA associations seemingly driven largely by CMV exposure. An earlier analysis of several hundred of the donors showed that most TCR beta V segments appeared in productive rearrangements either about 87% or about 30% of the time, which broadly matched IMGT annotations. Compared with the 666-donor mean, donors in an Asian-associated ancestry cluster had fewer N-insertions in productive TCRs, according to a later genetic analysis. It was suggested by the authors that the approach could potentially be generalized to other disease states and immunological phenotypes. Across donors, most TCR sequences were observed very rarely, whereas some public TCRs were present in many individuals. Because counts were too low, approximately 18 rarely observed V segments, including chromosome 9 orphons, were excluded from the earlier analysis of about 500 of the donors. The only immune exposure information available for the cohort was CMV serostatus. The study gave a list of more than 150 TCR beta chains associated with cytomegalovirus.

The library was prepared using the immunoSEQ multiplex PCR assay. For the multiplex PCR, a mixture combining 60 forward primers for TCR Vbeta segments and 13 reverse primers for TCR Jbeta segments was used. The CDR3 region of rearranged TCR beta genes was amplified from genomic DNA by a multiplex PCR assay. Amplified TCR beta libraries were sequenced as 87-base-pair reads on the Illumina HiSeq System. The study's own analysis went as follows. In a later analysis, around 80 million unique TCR beta chains were counted across the 500 to 850 repertoires, and approximately 11 million of these chains were shared by at least two donors. Raw reads were error-corrected and collapsed into unique sequences with a nearest-neighbor algorithm that merged closely related sequences to remove PCR and sequencing errors. CDR3 sequences were aligned to IMGT reference sequences to assign V, D and J gene segments. For a sequence to be retained, a match of at least six nucleotides was required to both a V gene segment and a J gene segment. Rearrangements were classified as productive when the CDR3 lacked stop codons and remained in frame with V and J, and all other rearrangements were classified as non-productive. CDR3 was defined by IMGT convention, running from the second conserved V-encoded cysteine to the conserved J-encoded phenylalanine. Sequences without an unambiguous match to a single V gene segment were excluded from the earlier analysis of several hundred of the donors. An earlier analysis of 587 of the donors classified V segments as functional when productive rearrangements were above 56.7% and as segregating when the standard deviation between donors was above 5%. A statistical classification framework was built to diagnose cytomegalovirus status from the catalog of TCR beta chain sequences. V and J gene assignment, in a later analysis, came from comparing TCR nucleotide sequences with IMGT/GENE-DB human TR gene sequences. Using the TCRdist pipeline, a later analysis assigned CDR3 sequences along with most-parsimonious VDJ recombination scenarios. In a later analysis, each TCR beta chain was defined by its CDR3 amino acid sequence together with its V-gene family, and reads lacking a unique V-gene family were excluded. To address suspected cross-contamination and a sequencing artifact, a later analysis removed some 620 highly shared, low-generation-probability nucleotide sequences. In a later analysis, a clonal expansion index for each public chain was calculated from normalized within-repertoire ranks of inferred template counts. A later analysis computed generation probabilities with a VDJ recombination model fitted to out-of-frame rearrangements, and checked the results against IGoR. In a later analysis, TCR-TCR, TCR-HLA and TCR-CMV co-occurrence was scored with hypergeometric tests, and a repertoire-size bias correction was applied to TCR pairs. A later analysis estimated false discovery rates by permuting HLA or CMV assignments 20 times. In a later analysis, co-occurring TCRs were grouped using DBSCAN, with TCRdist sequence similarity added in when clustering inside HLA-allele-positive subsets. Repertoires with fewer than 30,000 or more than 120,000 public chains, plus five repertoires with anomalous nucleotide sharing, were excluded from co-occurrence clustering. Not all clones reach the TCRdb copy of this immuneACCESS table, which keeps in-frame sequences only. Checked studies attribute under half of the gap to unresolved V genes and leave the rest unexplained. From that table come the V and J calls and clone size; the DNA was used to work out D and trimming. In this sample the table shows some 85,000 clones, roughly 83% of which occur a single time. The ten largest make up 2.4% of the sample.

Sequences were obtained from PBMCs. The sequence derives from a woman aged 45-59 years in good health and CMV-seronegative.

At the DNA level, the sequence is TGTGCCAGCAGCTTAGACAGGGGGACGAAAAGCAATCAGCCCCAGCATTTT. Its coded protein is CASSLDRGTKSNQPQHF. This receptor chain uses TRBV7-9 and TRBJ1-5; TRBD1 agrees with 8 junctional bases. Looking up the germline V gene (reference sequence) yields CDR1 SEHNR and CDR2 FQNEAQ. Trimming accounts for 1 base at V and 1 base at J, while the number of junction bases matched to no gene is 6. Measured from the cysteine to the phenylalanine, the CDR3 is 17 residues long. Just the 51-base CDR3 DNA is kept, in frame starting at base 1.